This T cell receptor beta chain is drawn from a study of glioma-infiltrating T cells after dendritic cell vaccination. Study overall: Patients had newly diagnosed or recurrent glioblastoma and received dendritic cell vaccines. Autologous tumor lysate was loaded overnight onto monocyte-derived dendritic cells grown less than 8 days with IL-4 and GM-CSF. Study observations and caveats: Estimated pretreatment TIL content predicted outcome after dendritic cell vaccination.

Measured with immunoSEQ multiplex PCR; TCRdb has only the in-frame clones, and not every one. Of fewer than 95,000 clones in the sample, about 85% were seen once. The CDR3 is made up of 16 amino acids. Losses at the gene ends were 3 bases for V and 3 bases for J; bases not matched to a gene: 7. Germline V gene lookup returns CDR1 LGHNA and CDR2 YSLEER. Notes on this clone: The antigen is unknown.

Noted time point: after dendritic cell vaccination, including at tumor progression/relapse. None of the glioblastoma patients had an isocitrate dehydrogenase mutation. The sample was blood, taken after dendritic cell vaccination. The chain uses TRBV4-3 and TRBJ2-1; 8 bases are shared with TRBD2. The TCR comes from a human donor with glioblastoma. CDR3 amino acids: CASSHTAGENYNEQFF. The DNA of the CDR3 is TGCGCCAGCAGCCACACAGCGGGGGAAAACTACAATGAGCAGTTCTTC.